A selection of T cell receptor beta chains follows, all from one sample in a study of T cell changes during pregnancy in multiple sclerosis. Libraries were prepared by immunoSEQ multiplex PCR; TCRdb keeps only in-frame clonotypes and omits some of them. There are 93,000 or so clones in the sample; 92% occur only once, and 0.75% to 0.95% lies in the top ten. The specimen was peripheral blood, collected after pregnancy. The source of these receptors is a female donor with multiple sclerosis, enrolled in a pregnancy study. The CDR3 runs from the conserved cysteine through the conserved F or W. The size field is filled for only some rows; it gives once, few, many or a size class.

V	J	size	CDR3
TRBV5-4	TRBJ2-6	-	CASSFPGAWGANVLTF
TRBV4-2	TRBJ2-2	-	CASSRSPGQGLGGELFF
TRBV7-9	TRBJ2-5	-	CASSLGTGRETQYF
TRBV28	TRBJ2-1	-	CASSPGLAPNEQFF
TRBV6-1	TRBJ1-4	-	CASSEAQGLATNEKLFF
TRBV5-1	TRBJ2-3	-	CASSLDDRGTDTQYF
TRBV4-1	TRBJ2-5	few	CASSQAPGTGGQETQYF
TRBV28	TRBJ2-7	-	CASSLGRSYEQYF
TRBV6-5	TRBJ1-4	-	CASSYKRGKGEKLFF
TRBV2	TRBJ1-5	-	CASSEAGGNQPQHF
TRBV10-3	TRBJ2-2	-	CAIGLAGDGYTGELFF
TRBV19	TRBJ1-3	-	CASLRTSSGNTIYF
TRBV12-5	TRBJ2-2	once	CASAPGPYTGELFF
TRBV7-9	TRBJ1-4	-	CASSLGGANEKLFF
TRBV7-3	TRBJ2-1	once	CASSSTGYNEQFF
TRBV19	TRBJ2-2	-	CASSIAGGRTGELFF
TRBV4-1	TRBJ2-7	-	CASSQGSQGVLYEQYF
TRBV19	TRBJ1-2	-	CASSVGRQGYGYTF
TRBV5-8	TRBJ2-7	-	CASSLAYEQYF
TRBV6-5	TRBJ2-3	-	CATRLRSTDTQYF
TRBV2	TRBJ1-4	-	CASSSLTGGNEKLFF
TRBV2	TRBJ1-2	-	CASSERAGLVYGYTF
TRBV6-4	TRBJ2-7	-	CASSEGPLTSGPYEQYF
TRBV7-2	TRBJ2-4	-	CASSAGQGNIQYF
TRBV7-9	TRBJ2-7	-	CASSLTTGQTYEQYF
TRBV7-6	TRBJ2-3	-	CASSYTAGGHTDTQYF
TRBV7-3	TRBJ2-1	-	CASSLIAGGKRDEQFF
TRBV27	TRBJ1-1	-	CASSSLIVGANTEAFF
TRBV29-1	TRBJ2-1	-	CSVDWTGLRFF
TRBV7-9	TRBJ2-1	-	CASSSKLAERPNEQFF
TRBV28	TRBJ1-2	few	CASRGELNYGYTF
TRBV7-9	TRBJ1-3	few	CASQREGEGNTIYF
TRBV30	TRBJ2-1	-	CAWSGTHYNEQFF
TRBV5-1	TRBJ1-1	-	CASSPLGQLNTEAFF
TRBV7-2	TRBJ2-7	-	CASRGGAGREQYF
TRBV10-1	TRBJ2-6	-	CASSESAGVLTF
TRBV5-1	TRBJ1-2	-	CASSLRLSNYGYTF